Presented here are 25 T cell receptor beta chains from one specimen sequenced in a study of cytomegalovirus exposure and HLA in healthy donors. Use of 60 Vbeta and 13 Jbeta primers characterized the PCR. Sequencing used immunoSEQ multiplex PCR; TCRdb keeps in-frame clones, though not all of them. The sample has 150,000 to 200,000 clones, roughly 70% seen once. The specimen sequenced was PBMCs. The receptors shown here come from a young woman in good health and CMV-seronegative.

The rearrangement joins TRBV18 to TRBJ1-1; possibly TRBD1 for D (6 bases). There are 13 residues in the CDR3. The germline CDR1 and CDR2 sequences are KGHSH and LQKENI. Trimming pared 5 bases from V and 2 bases from J, leaving 9 bases between. DNA of the CDR3: TGTGCCAGCTCAAGACAGGCCAACACTGAAGCTTTCTTT. Residues: CASSRQANTEAFF.

Only a few counts were recorded for this clone. This chain connects TRBV6-5 to TRBJ1-2; no firm D call. The CDR3 extends over 15 amino acids. From germline, CDR1 is MNHEY and CDR2 SVGAGI. V was trimmed by 6 bases and J by 4 bases, leaving 18 bases between them. In nucleotides, the CDR3 is TGTGCCAGCAGGGAGGCAACGGGAGCATTCTATGGCTACACCTTC. Translation: CASREATGAFYGYTF.

In DNA form, the CDR3 reads TGTGCCTGGGGGACCGGGACAGGGGCCTACGAGCAGTACTTC. The encoded protein is CAWGTGTGAYEQYF. This chain connects TRBV30 to TRBJ2-7, with TRBD1 matching 10 bases. The trim removed 5 bases at V and 2 bases at J, leaving 6 bases unmatched. CDR3 size: 14 residues. Germline-derived CDR1 and CDR2 are GTSNPN and SVGIG (reference sequence).

This sequence joins TRBV19 and TRBJ1-1; TRBD1 might be the D (5 bases). This CDR3 has 13 amino acids. The V gene's germline CDR1 is LNHDA and CDR2 SQIVND (reference sequence). V lost 5 bases to trimming and J lost 7 bases, with 14 bases between them. The CDR3 DNA follows: TGTGCCAGTAGTCTGGGACTCCAAATTGAAGCTTTCTTT. As protein: CASSLGLQIEAFF. Drawing the rest from reference TRBV19 and TRBJ1-1, the complete variable domain is DGGITQSPKYLFRKEGQNVTLSCEQNLNHDAMYWYRQDPGQGLRLIYYSQIVNDFQKGDIAEGYSVSREKKESFPLTVTSAQKNPTAFYLCASSLGLQIEAFFGQGTRLTVV.

This rearrangement joins TRBV30 to TRBJ1-6; 8 bases map to TRBD1. J lost 10 bases, V lost 1 base, and 12 bases had no gene match. This CDR3 region has 16 residues. From germline, CDR1 is GTSNPN and CDR2 SVGIG (reference sequence). CDR3 amino acids: CAWSAEGRGLGSPLHF. DNA of the CDR3: TGTGCCTGGAGTGCCGAGGGCAGGGGGCTAGGATCACCCCTCCACTTT.

The rearrangement uses TRBV28 and TRBJ2-7; 7 nucleotides align to TRBD2. The CDR3 has 15 residues. The J segment lost 2 bases and the V segment lost 2 bases, leaving 6 bases of the junction unmatched. Germline CDR1 is MDHEN and CDR2 is SYDVKM. The CDR3 region is CASSLGGSITYEQYF. The CDR3 DNA is TGTGCCAGCAGTTTAGGCGGGAGTATAACCTACGAGCAGTACTTC.

CDR3 region: CASSQDFTGSYEQYF. DNA for the CDR3: TGTGCCAGCAGCCAAGATTTTACAGGATCCTACGAGCAGTACTTC. The rearrangement uses TRBV4-2 and TRBJ2-7; D is possibly TRBD1 (5 bases). The germline gives CDR1 LGHNA, CDR2 YNFKEQ. The CDR3 covers 15 residues. Trimming took 0 bases from V and 1 from J, leaving 10 bases between them.

The CDR3 protein is CASSRLAGGTTTDTQYF. CDR3 nucleotides: TGCGCCAGCAGCCGCCTAGCGGGGGGTACCACCACAGATACGCAGTATTTT. The J gene is TRBJ2-3, the V gene TRBV4-3; 11 nucleotides align to TRBD2. CDR1 and CDR2 from the germline V gene are LGHNA and YSLEER. Trimming at V came to 4 bases and at J to 2 bases, leaving 8 bases not matched to a gene. The CDR3 has 17 amino acids.

The V call is TRBV6-1, the J call TRBJ1-5, with 8 nucleotides matching TRBD1. CDR1 and CDR2 (germline): MNHNS, SASEGT. The CDR3 is made up of 15 amino acids. V lost 3 bases, J lost 5 bases, and 6 bases stayed unmatched. DNA for the CDR3: TGTGCCAGCAGTGACAGGACAGGGATTCATCAGCCCCAGCATTTT. It specifies CASSDRTGIHQPQHF.

This clone has only a few counts. The chain couples TRBV30 to TRBJ2-7; D remains ambiguous. CDR1 and CDR2 from the germline V gene are GTSNPN and SVGIG (reference sequence). V lost 0 bases and J lost 7, with 7 bases in between. CDR3 length: 11 residues. The CDR3 region has the DNA TGTGCCTGGAGTGTGACTGAAGAGCAGTACTTC. Translating gives CAWSVTEEQYF. Using reference TRBV30 and TRBJ2-7 for the parts outside the CDR3, the full variable domain is SQTIHQWPATLVQPVGSPLSLECTVEGTSNPNLYWYRQAAGRGLQLLFYSVGIGQISSEVPQNLSASRPQDRQFILSSKKLLLSDSGFYLCAWSVTEEQYFGPGTRLTVT.

The chain is built from TRBV2 and TRBJ2-1; 10 nucleotides agree with TRBD1. The CDR3 contains 16 residues. V lost 0 bases and J lost 8; bases outside the gene matches: 7. The germline CDR1 and CDR2 sequences are SNHLY and FYNNEI. The CDR3 region is CASSEASTGGLDEQFF. The CDR3 DNA follows: TGTGCCAGCAGTGAAGCTTCGACAGGGGGCCTTGATGAGCAGTTCTTC.

This clone has only one observation. The chain carries TRBV4-2 and TRBJ1-2; D is perhaps TRBD1 (5 bases). Trimming left V 7 bases short and J 6 bases short, with 15 bases between. The CDR3 contains 13 residues. In germline, CDR1 is LGHNA, CDR2 YNFKEQ. The CDR3 DNA follows: TGTGCCAGCACCCCCCTGGGGGGACATGGCTACACCTTC. Protein: CASTPLGGHGYTF.

This clone turned up a few times. The rearrangement links TRBV25-1 to TRBJ2-7, with TRBD2 matching over 7 bases. Per the germline V gene, CDR1 is MGHDK and CDR2 is SYGVNS. This CDR3 is built from 16 residues. V was pared by 5 bases and J by 2 bases, with 12 bases of the junction left unmatched. In DNA form, the CDR3 reads TGTGCCAGCAGTACCACTCGGGCTAGCGGAACCTACGAGCAGTACTTC. This gives the protein CASSTTRASGTYEQYF.

Only a few counts were recorded for this clone. This CDR3 is CASRPGTSGTAGELFF. CDR3 in DNA: TGTGCCAGCAGGCCTGGGACTAGCGGGACAGCCGGGGAGCTGTTTTTT. This sequence joins TRBV28 and TRBJ2-2; TRBD2 matches 13 bases. The CDR3 runs 16 residues. With V trimmed by 6 bases and J by 6 bases, 7 bases remained unmatched. The germline CDR1 and CDR2 sequences are MDHEN and SYDVKM.

This chain's CDR3 is CASSQGQESSYEQYF. The CDR3 DNA reads TGCGCCAGCAGCCAAGGCCAGGAAAGCTCCTACGAGCAGTACTTC. This chain uses TRBV4-1 with TRBJ2-5; unclear D gene. The J call is uncertain, as TRBJ2-7 better fits the DNA end. Germline assignment: CDR1 MGHRA and CDR2 YSYEKL. The CDR3 extends over 15 amino acids.

J is TRBJ2-6 and V is TRBV19; possibly TRBD2 for D (5 bases). Germline V lookup: CDR1 LNHDA, CDR2 SQIVND (reference sequence). The CDR3 length is 16 residues. The germline V and J ends were trimmed by 1 base and 1 base, with 8 bases remaining between them. In DNA form, the CDR3 reads TGTGCCAGTAGTATAGGGCTAGCTTCTGGGGCCAACGTCCTGACTTTC. Translating it yields CASSIGLASGANVLTF. Supplemented by reference TRBV19 and TRBJ2-6, the full variable domain reads DGGITQSPKYLFRKEGQNVTLSCEQNLNHDAMYWYRQDPGQGLRLIYYSQIVNDFQKGDIAEGYSVSREKKESFPLTVTSAQKNPTAFYLCASSIGLASGANVLTFGAGSRLTVL.

The rearrangement links TRBV5-6 to TRBJ2-1; possible D gene TRBD1, 5 bases. This CDR3 contains 14 residues. Trimming pared 3 bases from V and 1 base from J, leaving 8 bases between. Germline V gene lookup returns CDR1 SGHDT and CDR2 YYEEEE. The CDR3 here is CASSSGYSYNEQFF. The CDR3 bases are TGTGCCAGCAGCTCAGGGTATTCCTACAATGAGCAGTTCTTC.

The CDR3 DNA reads TGCGCCAGCAGCAAGGGGCAGGTGAACACTGAAGCTTTCTTT. The encoded protein is CASSKGQVNTEAFF. The chain is built from TRBV5-1 and TRBJ1-1; weak D call: TRBD1 (5 bases). Per the germline V gene, CDR1 is SGHRS and CDR2 is YFSETQ. The CDR3 totals 14 residues. With 4 bases removed from V and 0 bases from J, the gap between germline ends came to 10 bases.

This rearrangement joins TRBV27 to TRBJ2-7; TRBD1 matches 8 bases. Trimming cost V 5 bases and J 2 bases; bases outside gene matches: 2. This CDR3 spans 13 amino acids. CDR1 MNHEY and CDR2 SMNVEV come from the germline V gene (reference sequence). The CDR3 protein is CASSQDRAYEQYF. CDR3 nucleotide sequence: TGTGCCAGCAGTCAGGACAGGGCCTACGAGCAGTACTTC.

The CDR3 spells CSVQRDRRGDTQYF. CDR3 DNA: TGCAGCGTACAACGGGATAGGCGTGGAGATACGCAGTATTTT. This chain links TRBV29-1 with TRBJ2-3; a possible D gene is TRBD2 (5 bases). Germline loops: CDR1 SQVTM, CDR2 ANQGSEA. V shed 6 bases and J shed 5 bases, with 18 bases lying between them. This CDR3 spans 14 amino acids.

V and J are TRBV28 and TRBJ2-7; 9 nucleotides line up with TRBD1. The CDR3 is made up of 16 amino acids. CDR1 is MDHEN and CDR2 is SYDVKM in the germline V gene. V trimming: 5 bases; J trimming: 2 bases; junction bases outside the gene matches: 10. CDR3 region: CASSPTDRGGAYEQYF. DNA of the CDR3: TGTGCCAGCAGTCCAACAGACAGGGGGGGCGCCTACGAGCAGTACTTC.

The chain couples TRBV4-2 to TRBJ2-1; maybe TRBD2 (6 bases). V lost 4 bases and J 0 bases, leaving 13 bases between the germline ends. Germline values: CDR1 LGHNA, CDR2 YNFKEQ. The CDR3 is 16 residues long. The CDR3 nucleotides are TGTGCCAGCAGCCCCAGACGGGAGAGCTCCTACAATGAGCAGTTCTTC. It is translated as CASSPRRESSYNEQFF.

The chain links TRBV5-1 to TRBJ2-5; maybe TRBD2 (5 bases). V was trimmed by 1 base and J by 4 bases, leaving 8 bases between them. CDR3 length equals 13 residues. Germline V gene lookup returns CDR1 SGHRS and CDR2 YFSETQ. The CDR3, as DNA: TGCGCCAGCAGCTTGTGGGCGGGAGAGACCCAGTACTTC. Protein: CASSLWAGETQYF. Full variable domain (missing parts from reference TRBV5-1 and TRBJ2-5): KAGVTQTPRYLIKTRGQQVTLSCSPISGHRSVSWYQQTPGQGLQFLFEYFSETQRNKGNFPGRFSGRQFSNSRSEMNVSTLELGDSALYLCASSLWAGETQYFGPGTRLLVL.

This clone showed up just once. The chain couples TRBV19 to TRBJ2-2, with 10 bases that match TRBD2. Germline assignment: CDR1 LNHDA and CDR2 SQIVND (reference sequence). With 3 bases clipped from V and 4 bases from J, the junction kept 2 bases outside the gene matches. The CDR3 is made up of 15 amino acids. CDR3 coding DNA: TGTGCCAGTAGTATTAGCGGGAGGAGCACCGGGGAGCTGTTTTTT. Protein sequence: CASSISGRSTGELFF.

J is TRBJ2-7 and V is TRBV28; 9 nucleotides match TRBD1. The J segment lost 8 bases and the V segment lost 1 base, leaving 12 bases of the junction unmatched. This CDR3 region has 16 residues. The germline V gene encodes CDR1 MDHEN and CDR2 SYDVKM. CDR3 in DNA: TGTGCCAGCAGTTTATACGGGGGGACAGGGTTTTTCAAGCAGTACTTC. As protein: CASSLYGGTGFFKQYF.